The source of this T cell receptor (beta chain) is a study of metastatic and nonmetastatic thyroid tumors (dated by TCRdb to the early 2020s). Regarding the complete study: For patients with malignant and with benign thyroid disease, the researchers compared repertoires between peripheral blood samples and tumor or nodule tissue samples.

Broad study findings and their caveats: In both blood and tumor samples, malignant tumors were reported to have significantly higher TCR beta diversity than benign nodules.

CDR1 and CDR2 (MNHEY, SVGEGT) derive from the germline V gene. The CDR3 sequence holds 16 residues, the cysteine and phenylalanine included. Left in the record is the CDR3 DNA by itself, 48 bases read in frame from the first base. Between the V and J ends, shortened by 7 bases and 1 base respectively, the junction contains 16 bases. In the case of this clone: There is no known antigen for this receptor. Qualities for individual bases were not recorded, and no much larger clone is one base off.

Libraries were constructed by PCR. Sequencing relied on an Illumina HiSeq 4000. High-throughput sequencing was used to profile the CDR3 region of the TCR beta-chain in every patient. Per the original workflow: Drawing on CDR3 differences between clinicopathological groups, the researchers built a classifier meant to tell apart patients with distant-metastatic papillary thyroid cancer. The Shannon index was used to assess repertoire diversity, and the Morisita-Horn index was used to assess tumor-blood repertoire similarity. In TCRdb, the public reads were trimmed at Q25 with fastp and aligned with MiXCR, with productive beta chains retained. It is TCRdb's table, rather than the study itself, that gives the V and J calls and clone size. The sample table holds 60,000 or so clones, of which roughly 4.1% were seen once. Approximately 20% of the sample belongs to the ten largest clones. No treatment had been received by any patient before thyroid surgery. Using T-cell receptor beta sequencing, the researchers looked back retrospectively at clinical samples from patients, gathered between about 2011 and 2019.

Source material: blood. The chain is assembled from TRBV6-2 or TRBV6-3 and TRBJ2-2, with the D gene not confidently named. This TCR came from a female donor with papillary thyroid cancer or a benign thyroid nodule (not recorded which). Some clones in this sample may be carry-over from other donors' samples. CDR3 loop: CASIFDILGNTGELFF. The nucleotide sequence is given as TGTGCCAGCATATTCGACATCCTGGGGAACACCGGGGAGCTGTTTTTT.